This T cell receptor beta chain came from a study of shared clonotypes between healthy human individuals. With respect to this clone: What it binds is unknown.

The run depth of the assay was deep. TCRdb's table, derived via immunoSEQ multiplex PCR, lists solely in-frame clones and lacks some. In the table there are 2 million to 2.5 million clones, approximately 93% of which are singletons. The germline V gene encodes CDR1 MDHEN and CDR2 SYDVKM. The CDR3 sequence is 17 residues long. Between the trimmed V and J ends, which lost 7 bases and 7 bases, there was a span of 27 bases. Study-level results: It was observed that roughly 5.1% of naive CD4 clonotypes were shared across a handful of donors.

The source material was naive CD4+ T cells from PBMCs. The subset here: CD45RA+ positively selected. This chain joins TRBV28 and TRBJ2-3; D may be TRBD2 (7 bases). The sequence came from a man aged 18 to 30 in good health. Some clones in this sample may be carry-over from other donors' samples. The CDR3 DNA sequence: TGTGCCAGCATTGGGGGGGCGTCTAGCGTGATGAGTAATACGCAGTATTTT. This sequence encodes CASIGGASSVMSNTQYF.